The 29 T cell receptor beta chains in this list originate from one sample, sequenced in a study of blood T cell repertoires in COVID-19. The protocol was immunoSEQ multiplex PCR, while the TCRdb copy is restricted to in-frame clones and leaves out a portion. The sample shows about 260,000 clones, about 91% of them seen only once. Material: peripheral blood. These receptors were obtained from a person aged 18-35 years with COVID-19, enrolled during active disease.

This clone was seen only a few times. The chain links TRBV19 to TRBJ1-1; 9 bases match TRBD1. After removal of 4 bases from V and 1 base from J, the junction contained 7 bases not matched to a gene. CDR1 is LNHDA and CDR2 is SQIVND in the germline V gene (reference sequence). The CDR3 length is 16 residues. CDR3 in amino acids: CASSTLPGQGNTEAFF. The CDR3 DNA follows: TGTGCCAGTAGTACCTTACCGGGACAGGGGAACACTGAAGCTTTCTTT.

The rearrangement joins TRBV24-1 to TRBJ2-5; 10 bases fit TRBD1. This CDR3 has 16 amino acids. Germline trimming cut 4 bases from V and 5 bases from J; bases unmatched to any gene: 9. Germline V gene sequence: CDR1 KGHDR, CDR2 SFDVKD. This CDR3 reads CATSDPGGTGVETQYF. The CDR3 DNA reads as TGTGCCACCAGTGACCCGGGGGGGACAGGGGTGGAGACCCAGTACTTC.

V and J are TRBV7-8 and TRBJ2-1; TRBD2 agrees at 14 bases. Germline CDR1 SGHVS, CDR2 FQNEAQ. CDR3 length equals 16 residues. J was trimmed by 8 bases and V by 4 bases; bases with no gene match: 7. The CDR3 region has the DNA TGTGCCAGCAGCTCACTGACTAGCGGGAGGGCAGATGAGCAGTTCTTC. This gives the protein CASSSLTSGRADEQFF.

The chain recombines TRBV10-3 with TRBJ2-3, with 8 bases aligning to TRBD2. Germline assignment: CDR1 ENHRY and CDR2 SYGVKD. The J segment lost 6 bases and the V segment lost 4 bases, leaving 21 bases of the junction unmatched. This CDR3 spans 19 amino acids. CDR3 loop: CAISARQDELAGKKDTQYF. The CDR3 nucleotides read TGTGCCATCAGTGCAAGACAGGATGAATTAGCGGGGAAGAAGGATACGCAGTATTTT.

V gene TRBV10-3 combines with J gene TRBJ1-2; the D is unclear. The CDR3 consists of 13 residues. The germline V gene encodes CDR1 ENHRY and CDR2 SYGVKD. V was clipped by 3 bases and J by 6 bases, with 11 bases between them. The CDR3: CAISDRSTHGYTF. The DNA of the CDR3 is TGTGCCATCAGTGACCGCAGTACCCATGGCTACACCTTC.

The CDR3 here is CAISEPMGLSTDTQYF. The CDR3 DNA reads TGTGCCATCAGTGAGCCAATGGGACTGAGCACAGATACGCAGTATTTT. V and J are TRBV10-3 and TRBJ2-3; possibly TRBD2 for D (6 bases). The V end lost 2 bases, the J end lost 0 bases, and 12 bases lay between the germline ends. The V gene's germline CDR1 is ENHRY and CDR2 SYGVKD. The CDR3 spans 16 residues.

V gene TRBV5-4 combines with J gene TRBJ2-3, with TRBD2 identical over 9 bases. V trimming: 2 bases; J trimming: 4 bases; junction bases outside the gene matches: 8. Germline V gene lookup returns CDR1 SGHNT and CDR2 YYREEE (reference sequence). This CDR3 is built from 16 residues. In nucleotides, the CDR3 is TGTGCCAGCAGCTTTCTAGGCGGGAGGGCGTCAGATACGCAGTATTTT. It is translated as CASSFLGGRASDTQYF.

The CDR3 sequence is CASSPGLAYHEQYF. CDR3 in DNA: TGTGCCAGCAGCCCGGGACTAGCTTATCACGAGCAGTACTTC. This chain connects TRBV3-1 (or the pseudogene TRBV3-2) to TRBJ2-7; TRBD2 matches 9 bases. CDR1 and CDR2 from the germline V gene are LGHDT and YNNKEL (reference sequence). With 4 bases clipped from V and 5 bases from J, the junction kept 6 bases outside the gene matches. The CDR3 covers 14 residues.

CDR3: CASSRNTGGYGYTF. As DNA, the CDR3 is TGTGCCAGCAGTCGTAACACCGGGGGGTACGGCTACACCTTC. The chain recombines TRBV9 with TRBJ1-2, with a possible D match to TRBD1 (5 bases). The V and J ends lost 5 bases and 8 bases respectively, with 19 bases between them. The CDR3 is 14 amino acids. In germline, CDR1 is SGDLS, CDR2 YYNGEE.

The chain has TRBV5-4 and TRBJ2-2; 7 bases align to TRBD1. CDR1 and CDR2 (germline): SGHNT, YYREEE (reference sequence). Losses at the gene ends were 4 bases for V and 5 bases for J; bases not matched to a gene: 11. This CDR3 region has 16 residues. As DNA, the CDR3 is TGTGCCAGCAGCCAGGGACAGATGAGAACAACCGGGGAGCTGTTTTTT. Translating gives CASSQGQMRTTGELFF. The variable domain in full, with the rest retrieved from reference TRBV5-4 and TRBJ2-2, is ETGVTQSPTHLIKTRGQQVTLRCSSQSGHNTVSWYQQALGQGPQFIFQYYREEENGRGNFPPRFSGLQFPNYSSELNVNALELDDSALYLCASSQGQMRTTGELFFGEGSRLTVL.

This chain joins TRBV19 and TRBJ2-3; the D gene is possibly TRBD2 (6 bases). This CDR3 has 15 residues. The germline V gene encodes CDR1 LNHDA and CDR2 SQIVND (reference sequence). V was cut by 10 bases and J by 4 bases, with 21 bases left in between. CDR3 protein: CATRPGGGGADTQYF. The CDR3 DNA reads TGTGCCACGCGCCCTGGGGGTGGAGGGGCAGATACGCAGTATTTT. Complete variable domain (other parts from reference TRBV19 and TRBJ2-3): DGGITQSPKYLFRKEGQNVTLSCEQNLNHDAMYWYRQDPGQGLRLIYYSQIVNDFQKGDIAEGYSVSREKKESFPLTVTSAQKNPTAFYLCATRPGGGGADTQYFGPGTRLTVL.

V and J are TRBV6-5 and TRBJ1-5, with D unresolved. The CDR3 consists of 15 residues. Per the germline V gene, CDR1 is MNHEY and CDR2 is SVGAGI. Trimming removed 11 bases at V and 0 bases at J, with 17 bases between. The CDR3 sequence: CASRGDSNSNQPQHF. The CDR3 DNA reads as TGTGCCTCCCGCGGGGATAGTAATAGCAATCAGCCCCAGCATTTT.

The chain joins TRBV13 to TRBJ1-2; the match to TRBD1 covers 9 bases. Germline assignment: CDR1 PRHDT and CDR2 FYEKMQ (reference sequence). V dropped 5 bases and J dropped 7; count of bases not matched to a gene: 14. The CDR3 length is 16 residues. CDR3 sequence: CASSQFGGQGRGGYTF. The CDR3 nucleotides read TGTGCCAGCAGCCAGTTTGGGGGACAGGGAAGGGGTGGCTACACCTTC.

This chain connects TRBV5-8 to TRBJ2-7, with TRBD1 matching over 10 bases. Germline V gene sequence: CDR1 SGHTS, CDR2 YDEGEE. The CDR3 is 15 residues long. V gave up 4 bases and J gave up 5 bases; unmatched junction bases: 9. CDR3 protein: CASSGDRGGFHEQYF. The CDR3 region has the DNA TGTGCCAGCAGCGGGGACAGGGGAGGGTTCCACGAGCAGTACTTC.

V and J are TRBV19 and TRBJ1-2; no clear D gene. Looked up from germline, CDR1 is LNHDA and CDR2 is SQIVND (reference sequence). The germline V and J ends were trimmed by 5 bases and 4 bases, with 11 bases remaining between them. The CDR3 totals 13 residues. In DNA, the CDR3 is TGTGCCAGTAGTCCCTCTCTCGGCTATGGCTACACCTTC. Encoded protein: CASSPSLGYGYTF.

This clone appeared a single time. The chain recombines TRBV4-3 with TRBJ1-1; D perhaps matches TRBD1 (5 bases). This CDR3 comprises 13 residues. Germline values: CDR1 LGHNA, CDR2 YSLEER. The V and J ends lost 0 bases and 4 bases respectively, with 6 bases between them. This CDR3 reads CASSQEDSTEAFF. The CDR3 nucleotides read TGCGCCAGCAGCCAAGAAGACAGCACTGAAGCTTTCTTT.

The V call is TRBV5-4, the J call TRBJ2-4; D may be TRBD2 (6 bases). Germline CDR1 reads SGHNT; CDR2 reads YYREEE (reference sequence). Deletions cut 4 bases from V and 0 bases from J, with 17 bases between. The CDR3 totals 17 residues. CDR3 amino acids: CASSIGPGELAKNIQYF. The DNA of the CDR3 is TGTGCCAGCAGCATCGGACCGGGGGAATTAGCCAAAAACATTCAGTACTTC. Full variable domain (rest looked up from reference TRBV5-4 and TRBJ2-4): ETGVTQSPTHLIKTRGQQVTLRCSSQSGHNTVSWYQQALGQGPQFIFQYYREEENGRGNFPPRFSGLQFPNYSSELNVNALELDDSALYLCASSIGPGELAKNIQYFGAGTRLSVL.

The V gene is TRBV4-2, the J gene TRBJ1-1; D is ambiguous. Trimming cost V 4 bases and J 1 base, with 13 bases left between them. The CDR3 covers 15 residues. The germline V gene has CDR1 LGHNA and CDR2 YNFKEQ. CDR3 DNA sequence: TGTGCCAGCAGCCTCTCACGTGGGCCGAACACTGAAGCTTTCTTT. This translates into CASSLSRGPNTEAFF.

The chain uses TRBV6-2 or TRBV6-3 and TRBJ2-1; D remains unclear. V lost 6 bases and J lost 5, with 11 bases in between. This CDR3 region has 13 residues. Germline V gene sequence: CDR1 MNHEY, CDR2 SVGEGT. The CDR3: CASSQSRNNEQFF. As DNA, the CDR3 is TGTGCCAGCAGCCAATCTAGGAACAATGAGCAGTTCTTC.

On this clone itself: Additional DNA sequences in this sample encode the identical CDR3. This chain joins TRBV27 and TRBJ2-7, with D perhaps TRBD2 (6 bases). V shed 2 bases and J shed 2 bases, with 7 bases lying between them. The germline V gene encodes CDR1 MNHEY and CDR2 SMNVEV (reference sequence). The CDR3 contains 13 residues. This CDR3 reads CASSLSGPYEQYF. The DNA of the CDR3 is TGTGCCAGCAGTTTAAGCGGGCCCTACGAGCAGTACTTC.

The gene calls are TRBV4-1 and TRBJ1-4; weak D call: TRBD1 (6 bases). Trimming cost V 3 bases and J 2 bases, with 19 bases left between them. Germline CDR1 and CDR2: MGHRA and YSYEKL. CDR3 length: 18 residues. CDR3 amino acids: CASSHEGPQGSTNEKLFF. In DNA form, the CDR3 reads TGCGCCAGCAGCCATGAGGGGCCACAGGGATCCACTAATGAAAAACTGTTTTTT.

The chain combines TRBV11-2 with TRBJ1-3; the D gene is possibly TRBD1 (6 bases). Germline V gives CDR1 SGHAT, CDR2 FQNNGV. The V and J ends lost 6 bases and 3 bases respectively, with 12 bases between them. The CDR3 length is 14 residues. The CDR3 sequence is CASRLTGGGNTIYF. CDR3 bases: TGTGCCAGCAGGCTGACAGGTGGTGGAAACACCATATATTTT.

The chain carries TRBV10-3 and TRBJ1-1; 7 bases line up with TRBD1. J was trimmed by 1 base and V by 1 base; bases with no gene match: 3. Germline V lookup: CDR1 ENHRY, CDR2 SYGVKD. The CDR3 contains 15 residues. This CDR3 reads CAISELNRGNTEAFF. CDR3 sequence (DNA): TGTGCCATCAGTGAGTTGAACAGGGGGAACACTGAAGCTTTCTTT.

The chain couples TRBV5-4 to TRBJ1-6; the D gene is possibly TRBD1 (6 bases). In germline, CDR1 is SGHNT, CDR2 YYREEE (reference sequence). The CDR3 is 16 amino acids. Trimming took 4 bases from V and 7 from J, leaving 18 bases between them. The CDR3 loop is CASSGRLGQSNSPLHF. The CDR3 DNA follows: TGTGCCAGCAGCGGACGTCTAGGACAGTCGAATTCACCCCTCCACTTT.

The chain links TRBV24-1 to TRBJ2-3, with 9 bases matching TRBD2. Looked up from germline, CDR1 is KGHDR and CDR2 is SFDVKD. V gave up 0 bases and J gave up 2 bases; unmatched junction bases: 5. This CDR3 has 17 amino acids. The CDR3 nucleotides are TGTGCCACCAGTGATTTGGCTAGCGGGACCTACACAGATACGCAGTATTTT. Protein product: CATSDLASGTYTDTQYF.

This clone was found once. This chain connects TRBV24-1 to TRBJ1-5, with D possibly TRBD1 on 5 matching bases. The CDR3 length is 14 residues. The V end was cut by 8 bases, the J end by 2 bases, with 12 bases between. Germline V gene lookup returns CDR1 KGHDR and CDR2 SFDVKD. CDR3 DNA sequence: TGTGCCACCATTGTTGCCAGGGGCAATCAGCCCCAGCATTTT. Amino acid sequence: CATIVARGNQPQHF.

The gene calls are TRBV4-2 and TRBJ2-6, with 9 bases lining up with TRBD1. Unmatched junction bases numbered 5, after V lost 4 bases and J lost 4 bases. CDR1 and CDR2 (germline): LGHNA, YNFKEQ. The CDR3 covers 16 residues. The CDR3 DNA sequence: TGTGCCAGCAGCCTCCGGGACAGGGCCGGGGCCAACGTCCTGACTTTC. Translating it yields CASSLRDRAGANVLTF.

The chain has TRBV7-8 and TRBJ1-2; 12 bases agree with TRBD1. CDR1 and CDR2 (germline): SGHVS, FQNEAQ. The CDR3 loop spans 17 amino acids. The V segment lost 5 bases and the J segment 2 bases; nucleotides outside the gene matches: 9. CDR3 sequence: CASSKGQGAYENYGYTF. DNA of the CDR3: TGTGCCAGCAGCAAGGGACAGGGGGCGTATGAAAACTATGGCTACACCTTC. Supplemented by reference TRBV7-8 and TRBJ1-2, the full variable domain reads GAGVSQSPRYKVAKRGQDVALRCDPISGHVSLFWYQQALGQGPEFLTYFQNEAQLDKSGLPSDRFFAERPEGSVSTLKIQRTQQEDSAVYLCASSKGQGAYENYGYTFGSGTRLTVV.

The chain employs TRBV11-3 and TRBJ2-3; 10 nucleotides match TRBD1. This CDR3 has 15 residues. The germline V gene has CDR1 SGHNT and CDR2 YENEEA. Losses at the gene ends were 5 bases for V and 4 bases for J; bases not matched to a gene: 6. The CDR3 reads CASSPGQGGADTQYF. CDR3 coding DNA: TGTGCCAGCAGCCCAGGACAGGGGGGGGCAGATACGCAGTATTTT.